Below, 19 T cell receptor beta chains from the same sample are listed, as sequenced in a study of PD-L1 blockade in urothelial cancer. Time point noted: pretreatment peripheral blood. Data came from immunoSEQ multiplex PCR; TCRdb stores just in-frame clones and leaves some out. The top ten hold about 1.7% of the sample, which has tens of thousands of clones, around 89% seen once. Sequencing used PBMCs, obtained around atezolizumab (anti-PD-L1) treatment. The receptors were gathered from a man in his 60s with urothelial cancer.

J is TRBJ2-5 and V is TRBV6-6; 11 bases are a match to TRBD2. This CDR3 has 16 residues. Germline V gene lookup returns CDR1 MNHNY and CDR2 SVGAGI (reference sequence). The trim removed 5 bases at V and 5 bases at J, leaving 10 bases unmatched. The CDR3 protein is CASSPTNRLAGETQYF. The DNA of the CDR3 is TGTGCCAGCAGTCCGACCAATCGACTAGCGGGGGAGACCCAGTACTTC.

This clone was picked up one time. The chain is built from TRBV7-2 and TRBJ2-3, with D possibly being TRBD2 (6 bases). Germline loops: CDR1 SGHTA, CDR2 FQGNSA. Deletions cut 5 bases from V and 6 bases from J, with 12 bases between. The CDR3 loop spans 13 amino acids. The DNA for the CDR3 is TGTGCCAGCAGCCTAAAAAGCGGGGATACGCAGTATTTT. Amino acids: CASSLKSGDTQYF.

The chain carries TRBV20-1 and TRBJ2-7; TRBD2 is a possible D gene (6 bases). The CDR3 is 11 residues long. Per germline, CDR1 DFQATT and CDR2 SNEGSKA (reference sequence). Trimming shortened V by 6 bases and J by 7 bases, and 13 bases separated the two germline ends. The CDR3 region has the DNA TGCAGTGCCCGGGACTCAATTGAGCAGTACTTC. Its protein product is CSARDSIEQYF.

The chain recombines TRBV10-3 with TRBJ2-6; 9 bases are a match to TRBD1. CDR1 ENHRY and CDR2 SYGVKD come from the germline V gene. After removal of 0 bases from V and 0 bases from J, the junction contained 3 bases not matched to a gene. This CDR3 comprises 18 residues. CDR3: CAISESRDRASGANVLTF. CDR3 DNA sequence: TGTGCCATCAGTGAGTCGAGGGACAGGGCCTCTGGGGCCAACGTCCTGACTTTC.

This clone was seen a handful of times. The chain uses TRBV5-1 and TRBJ1-1; D gene unclear. The germline V and J ends were trimmed by 1 base and 1 base, with 8 bases remaining between them. The germline gives CDR1 SGHRS, CDR2 YFSETQ. The CDR3 runs 14 residues. The CDR3 protein is CASSLQRANTEAFF. The CDR3 coding sequence is TGCGCCAGCAGCTTGCAGAGGGCGAACACTGAAGCTTTCTTT.

V usage is TRBV2 and J usage is TRBJ2-2; TRBD1 might be the D (6 bases). This CDR3 has 16 residues. Germline lookup yields CDR1 SNHLY and CDR2 FYNNEI. Between the trimmed V and J ends, which lost 1 base and 7 bases, there was a span of 16 bases. The CDR3, as DNA: TGTGCCAGCAGTGAAGGGTCAGGGGAACACGGCGGGGAGCTGTTTTTT. As protein: CASSEGSGEHGGELFF.

The chain uses TRBV10-3 and TRBJ2-3; 12 bases are a match to TRBD2. J was trimmed by 2 bases and V by 10 bases; bases with no gene match: 4. CDR3 length: 14 amino acids. Germline-derived CDR1 and CDR2 are ENHRY and SYGVKD. This CDR3 is CATSSGGATDTQYF. The CDR3 DNA follows: TGTGCCACCTCTAGCGGGGGGGCCACAGATACGCAGTATTTT.

The chain recombines TRBV5-4 with TRBJ2-1, with D perhaps matching TRBD1 (6 bases). From germline, CDR1 is SGHNT and CDR2 YYREEE (reference sequence). The CDR3 spans 12 residues. Trimming took 7 bases from V and 9 from J, leaving 14 bases between them. Here the CDR3 reads CASGQIAGEQFF. For the CDR3, the DNA is TGTGCCAGCGGACAGATTGCAGGTGAGCAGTTCTTC.

V and J are TRBV28 and TRBJ1-2; 8 nucleotides align to TRBD1. Germline CDR1 MDHEN, CDR2 SYDVKM. With 6 bases clipped from V and 5 bases from J, the junction kept 11 bases outside the gene matches. This CDR3 spans 15 amino acids. The CDR3 loop is CASRQQGERAYGYTF. In DNA form, the CDR3 reads TGTGCCAGCAGACAACAGGGGGAAAGAGCGTATGGCTACACCTTC.

The rearrangement joins TRBV7-9 to TRBJ2-2; D perhaps matches TRBD1 (6 bases). CDR3 length: 16 amino acids. In germline, CDR1 is SEHNR, CDR2 FQNEAQ (reference sequence). V dropped 5 bases and J dropped 2 bases, with 15 bases sitting between them. The CDR3 DNA reads as TGTGCCAGCAGCCCCCGTTACAGGGCTAACACCGGGGAGCTGTTTTTT. Translating it yields CASSPRYRANTGELFF.

The gene calls are TRBV4-1 and TRBJ2-1, with D possibly being TRBD2 (6 bases). From germline, CDR1 is MGHRA and CDR2 YSYEKL. Deletions cut 2 bases from V and 5 bases from J, with 16 bases between. CDR3 length: 16 residues. In DNA form, the CDR3 reads TGCGCCAGCAGCCAATGGGAGGTCGTGACAAACAATGAGCAGTTCTTC. This translates into CASSQWEVVTNNEQFF.

The chain recombines TRBV5-1 with TRBJ2-3; the D gene is possibly TRBD2 (6 bases). The CDR3 runs 15 residues. Per the germline V gene, CDR1 is SGHRS and CDR2 is YFSETQ. The V end lost 5 bases, the J end lost 2 bases, and 15 bases lay between the germline ends. CDR3 in DNA: TGCGCCAGCAGGGGCCCTAGCGCTCCCACAGATACGCAGTATTTT. Translating gives CASRGPSAPTDTQYF.

V usage is TRBV7-9 and J usage is TRBJ1-4; TRBD1 matches 7 bases. The CDR3 covers 15 residues. V lost 3 bases and J lost 5; bases outside the gene matches: 6. The V gene's germline CDR1 is SEHNR and CDR2 FQNEAQ (reference sequence). DNA for the CDR3: TGTGCCAGCAGCTTCAGGGGACAGATCAATGAAAAACTGTTTTTT. This codes for CASSFRGQINEKLFF. The full variable domain, its missing parts supplied by reference TRBV7-9 and TRBJ1-4, is DTGVSQNPRHKITKRGQNVTFRCDPISEHNRLYWYRQTLGQGPEFLTYFQNEAQLEKSRLLSDRFSAERPKGSFSTLEIQRTEQGDSAMYLCASSFRGQINEKLFFGSGTQLSVL.

The CDR3 bases are TGTGCCAGCAGCTTCAACGGGAGGAAACCCACCGGGGAGCTGTTTTTT. Encoded protein: CASSFNGRKPTGELFF. This sequence joins TRBV5-6 and TRBJ2-2, with 7 bases aligning to TRBD2. With V trimmed by 2 bases and J by 4 bases, 8 bases remained unmatched. This CDR3 region has 16 residues. CDR1 SGHDT and CDR2 YYEEEE come from the germline V gene.

The chain combines TRBV19 with TRBJ1-4; D not certain. Trimming took 6 bases from V and 1 from J, leaving 9 bases between them. From germline, CDR1 is LNHDA and CDR2 SQIVND (reference sequence). There are 14 residues in the CDR3. The CDR3 region is CASSQVETNEKLFF. The CDR3, as DNA: TGTGCCAGTAGCCAGGTCGAAACTAATGAAAAACTGTTTTTT. Looking up the rest from reference TRBV19 and TRBJ1-4 gives the full variable domain: DGGITQSPKYLFRKEGQNVTLSCEQNLNHDAMYWYRQDPGQGLRLIYYSQIVNDFQKGDIAEGYSVSREKKESFPLTVTSAQKNPTAFYLCASSQVETNEKLFFGSGTQLSVL.

The chain recombines TRBV28 with TRBJ2-2; tentative D call: TRBD2 (6 bases). CDR1 MDHEN and CDR2 SYDVKM come from the germline V gene. V lost 2 bases and J 5 bases, leaving 12 bases between the germline ends. This CDR3 spans 15 amino acids. The CDR3 DNA follows: TGTGCCAGCAGTTTAGGGGGGTTGAGGACCGGGGAGCTGTTTTTT. Its protein is CASSLGGLRTGELFF.

The chain is built from TRBV5-1 and TRBJ1-1; TRBD1 matches 8 bases. V lost 5 bases to trimming and J lost 11 bases; unmatched junction nucleotides: 8. Germline loops: CDR1 SGHRS, CDR2 YFSETQ. The CDR3 totals 12 residues. This CDR3 reads CASRNTGGDAFF. DNA of the CDR3: TGCGCCAGCAGGAATACAGGGGGAGACGCTTTCTTT.

The V and J genes are TRBV10-2 and TRBJ1-3; D might be TRBD1 (6 bases). CDR1 is WSHSY, CDR2 SAAADI, per germline. This CDR3 spans 16 amino acids. With 2 bases removed from V and 4 bases from J, the gap between germline ends came to 15 bases. As DNA, the CDR3 is TGCGCCAGCAGTGAGAATCTCAGGGGAGGGGGAAACACCATATATTTT. This sequence encodes CASSENLRGGGNTIYF.

V is TRBV30 and J is TRBJ2-7, with 9 bases matching TRBD1. The J segment lost 7 bases and the V segment lost 5 bases, leaving 9 bases of the junction unmatched. Looked up from germline, CDR1 is GTSNPN and CDR2 is SVGIG (reference sequence). There are 13 residues in the CDR3. The CDR3 here is CAWDGQGMREQYF. CDR3 sequence (DNA): TGTGCCTGGGATGGACAGGGGATGCGGGAGCAGTACTTC.